These 28 T cell receptor beta chains came from one sample sequenced in a study of blood T cells in healthy people across ages. Primers used in a second PCR of roughly 6 to 11 cycles were a sample-barcoded 5' primer and a J-beta primer mix. A single record per CDR3 protein comes from TCRdb applying MiXCR to the 5' RACE reads. The table shows 1 million or so distinct CDR3 sequences, with roughly a quarter occurring only once. These data were likewise used in another study, on T cells of mothers and their children.

Sequencing used blood. The receptors derive from a girl aged 2 to 10 in good health.

The V gene is TRBV7-8, the J gene TRBJ1-4; D gene uncertain. Per germline, CDR1 SGHVS and CDR2 FQNEAQ. The CDR3 totals 14 residues. Trimming stripped 4 bases from V and 6 bases from J, with 12 bases between. CDR3 nucleotides: TGTGCCAGCAGCTCGGACGGATCTTATGAAAAACTGTTTTTT. Translation gives CASSSDGSYEKLFF.

The chain combines TRBV29-1 with TRBJ2-7; possible D gene TRBD2, 5 bases. Between the trimmed V and J ends, which lost 7 bases and 3 bases, there was a span of 10 bases. The CDR3 sequence is 11 residues long. Germline values: CDR1 SQVTM, CDR2 ANQGSEA. CDR3 amino acids: CSALLDYEQYF. CDR3 sequence (DNA): TGCAGCGCCCTACTAGACTACGAGCAGTACTTC.

This chain links TRBV6-2 or TRBV6-3 with TRBJ2-7; TRBD1 is a possible D gene (7 bases). This CDR3 has 14 residues. Deletions cut 0 bases from V and 4 bases from J, with 10 bases between. Germline CDR1 MNHEY, CDR2 SVGEGT. The CDR3 sequence: CASSYSQGGYEQYF. CDR3 sequence (DNA): TGTGCCAGCAGTTACTCGCAGGGGGGATACGAGCAGTACTTC.

This chain links TRBV7-9 with TRBJ2-1; TRBD2 aligns across 9 bases. Per germline, CDR1 SEHNR and CDR2 FQNEAQ (reference sequence). The V segment lost 1 base and the J segment 9 bases; nucleotides outside the gene matches: 10. The CDR3 has 16 residues. In DNA, the CDR3 is TGTGCCAGCAGCTTAGAGGGTGGCGGGAGGGCCTCTGAGCAGTTCTTC. Translation: CASSLEGGGRASEQFF.

This rearrangement joins TRBV7-2 to TRBJ2-3; TRBD2 might be the D (5 bases). Between the trimmed V and J ends, which lost 4 bases and 6 bases, there was a span of 20 bases. The CDR3 length is 16 residues. Germline-derived CDR1 and CDR2 are SGHTA and FQGNSA. The CDR3 loop is CASSSASGFLRDTQYF. Written as DNA, the CDR3 is TGTGCCAGCAGCTCTGCGTCGGGGTTCCTCAGGGATACGCAGTATTTT.

In this sample, this clonotype turned up a few times. In nucleotides, the CDR3 is TGTGCCAGCAGCACCGCTAGCGGGGGGGCGGGAGAAGATACGCAGTATTTT. Protein sequence: CASSTASGGAGEDTQYF. The chain combines TRBV21-1 with TRBJ2-3; TRBD2, the D gene given by the table, was not confirmed from the DNA. TRBV21-1 is a pseudogene locus. The CDR3 spans 17 residues.

This clonotype was seen a single time. This chain links TRBV12-3 or TRBV12-4 with TRBJ1-1; D unresolved. V shed 7 bases and J shed 5 bases, with 17 bases lying between them. The CDR3 consists of 14 residues. The CDR3 reads CASKSSPGGTEAFF. The DNA of the CDR3 is TGTGCCAGCAAGTCGTCCCCAGGAGGGACTGAAGCTTTCTTT.

This clonotype has just a few counts. The J gene is TRBJ2-5, the V gene TRBV20-1, with D perhaps matching TRBD2 (6 bases). V lost 5 bases, J lost 3 bases, and 22 bases lay in between. Germline CDR1 is DFQATT and CDR2 is SNEGSKA (reference sequence). The CDR3 is made up of 16 amino acids. The CDR3 DNA reads TGCAGTGCTCCTTTGCGAGGAGGGGCGATCGAAGAGACCCAGTACTTC. This gives the protein CSAPLRGGAIEETQYF.

This clonotype is a singleton in its sample. The V gene is TRBV9, the J gene TRBJ2-3; 9 bases align to TRBD2. CDR1 and CDR2 from the germline V gene are SGDLS and YYNGEE. The CDR3 is 16 residues long. The trim removed 4 bases at V and 7 bases at J, leaving 13 bases unmatched. CDR3 sequence: CASSPIELAGPNTQYF. Here the CDR3 DNA reads TGTGCCAGCAGCCCGATAGAGCTAGCGGGACCTAATACGCAGTATTTT.

This clonotype was picked up a small number of times. This rearrangement joins TRBV28 to TRBJ1-1; D is undetermined. V was trimmed by 3 bases and J by 7 bases, leaving 12 bases between them. The germline gives CDR1 MDHEN, CDR2 SYDVKM. The CDR3 has 13 residues. CDR3 DNA sequence: TGTGCCAGCAGTTTTGGGGTGAGCGTTGAAGCTTTCTTT. This translates into CASSFGVSVEAFF.

This clonotype was counted a few times. CDR3: CASSQEEGQVLLFFEQYF. DNA of the CDR3: TGTGCCAGCAGCCAAGAAGAGGGACAGGTTCTATTATTCTTCGAGCAGTACTTC. The chain uses TRBV14 and TRBJ2-7; TRBD1 aligns across 8 bases. This CDR3 has 18 amino acids. CDR1 is SGHDN and CDR2 is FVKESK in the germline V gene. J lost 6 bases, V lost 0 bases, and 16 bases had no gene match.

This clonotype came up a few times. The genes are TRBV20-1 and TRBJ2-3; D is possibly TRBD2 (5 bases). From germline, CDR1 is DFQATT and CDR2 SNEGSKA (reference sequence). With 0 bases removed from V and 3 bases from J, the gap between germline ends came to 13 bases. The CDR3 runs to 15 residues. CDR3 in DNA: TGCAGTGCTAGAGATAGGATTTCGGGGACAGATACGCAGTATTTT. It specifies CSARDRISGTDTQYF.

This clonotype showed up just a few times. The CDR3 bases are TGCGCCAGCAGCTTCGAAGAGACTGAAGCTTTCTTT. It translates to CASSFEETEAFF. The V call is TRBV5-1, the J call TRBJ1-1; D call uncertain. The germline V gene encodes CDR1 SGHRS and CDR2 YFSETQ. This CDR3 spans 12 amino acids. Trimming shortened V by 2 bases and J by 5 bases, and 7 bases separated the two germline ends.

The chain recombines TRBV12-3 or TRBV12-4 with TRBJ1-4; D gene ambiguous. V was shortened by 4 bases and J by 4 bases, with 13 bases between the two germline ends. The CDR3 is 15 residues long. The CDR3 DNA reads as TGTGCCAGCAGTTCGGACCTAACATATAATGAAAAACTGTTTTTT. Amino acid sequence: CASSSDLTYNEKLFF.

The chain employs TRBV10-3 and TRBJ2-1; no clear D gene. The CDR3 contains 13 residues. CDR1 is ENHRY and CDR2 is SYGVKD in the germline V gene. In DNA, the CDR3 is TGTGCAAGTGCCACGGCGGAGAACAATGAGCAGTTCTTC. Translation: CASATAENNEQFF.

This chain links TRBV24-1 with TRBJ1-1, with 9 bases identical to TRBD1. The germline gives CDR1 KGHDR, CDR2 SFDVKD. J was trimmed by 4 bases and V by 4 bases; bases with no gene match: 6. There are 15 residues in the CDR3. CDR3 in amino acids: CATSEAGTGITEAFF. CDR3 coding DNA: TGTGCCACCAGTGAGGCCGGGACAGGGATCACTGAAGCTTTCTTT.

This clonotype appeared a few times. This chain's CDR3 is CSAPDEGEKLFF. CDR3 in DNA: TGCAGTGCCCCGGACGAAGGAGAAAAACTGTTTTTT. The J gene is TRBJ1-4, the V gene TRBV20-1, with D hard to call. The CDR3 runs to 12 residues. CDR1 is DFQATT, CDR2 SNEGSKA, per germline (reference sequence). V dropped 6 bases and J dropped 8 bases, with 13 bases sitting between them.

This clonotype was picked up a small number of times. The chain has TRBV21-1 and TRBJ2-1; TRBD2 is the table's D call and was not checked against the DNA. The tail of the sequence fits TRBJ2-5 better, so the J call may be wrong. TRBV21-1 is shown as a pseudogene. This CDR3 contains 13 residues. Written as DNA, the CDR3 is TGTGCCAGCCCACCGCGGAGGGAAGAGACCCAGTACTTC. It translates to CASPPRREETQYF.

J is TRBJ2-1 and V is TRBV6-2 or TRBV6-3, with 7 bases that match TRBD2. With 9 bases clipped from V and 3 bases from J, the junction kept 8 bases outside the gene matches. The CDR3 runs 14 residues. Germline CDR1 MNHEY, CDR2 SVGEGT. The CDR3 spells CASFGGGVYNEQFF. Written as DNA, the CDR3 is TGTGCCAGTTTCGGGGGAGGGGTCTACAATGAGCAGTTCTTC.

This clonotype was seen only a few times. The rearrangement uses TRBV7-2 and TRBJ2-2; tentatively, D is TRBD1 (6 bases). Looked up from germline, CDR1 is SGHTA and CDR2 is FQGNSA. V was cut by 1 base and J by 5 bases, with 17 bases left in between. The CDR3 covers 17 residues. The CDR3 DNA sequence: TGTGCCAGCAGCTTAGACCTAGGGGACACCTTGACCGGGGAGCTGTTTTTT. This sequence encodes CASSLDLGDTLTGELFF.

The V and J genes are TRBV20-1 and TRBJ2-5; 15 bases map to TRBD2. The end of the DNA is better explained by TRBJ2-1, so the J call may be wrong. Looked up from germline, CDR1 is DFQATT and CDR2 is SNEGSKA (reference sequence). The CDR3 is made up of 13 amino acids. The CDR3 bases are TGCAGTGCTTCGGGACTAGCGGGGGGTGAGCAGTTCTTC. As protein: CSASGLAGGEQFF.

The CDR3 spells CAITSDSTPGLMQYF. CDR3 nucleotide sequence: TGTGCCATCACCTCGGACAGCACCCCCGGTTTGATGCAGTATTTT. This chain uses TRBV10-3 with TRBJ2-3; D may be TRBD1 (6 bases). V lost 7 bases, J lost 11 bases, and 25 bases lay in between. The germline gives CDR1 ENHRY, CDR2 SYGVKD. The CDR3 has 15 amino acids.

The chain links TRBV29-1 to TRBJ2-1, with a tentative D call TRBD2 (6 bases). Trimming took 6 bases from V and 7 from J, leaving 16 bases between them. This CDR3 spans 13 amino acids. The germline CDR1 and CDR2 sequences are SQVTM and ANQGSEA. Here the CDR3 reads CSVGGHLGNEQFF. The CDR3 coding sequence is TGCAGCGTGGGAGGACACCTAGGGAATGAGCAGTTCTTC.

The chain couples TRBV2 to TRBJ1-4; D remains ambiguous. This CDR3 contains 13 residues. Trimming cost V 8 bases and J 8 bases, with 15 bases left between them. Germline-derived CDR1 and CDR2 are SNHLY and FYNNEI. Here the CDR3 reads CASGEVGVEKLFF. The CDR3 region has the DNA TGTGCCAGCGGAGAGGTCGGGGTGGAAAAACTGTTTTTT.

This chain connects TRBV29-1 to TRBJ2-5; 7 nucleotides line up with TRBD1. The J call is in doubt because the DNA end fits TRBJ2-1 better. The length of the CDR3 is 16 residues. CDR1 is SQVTM and CDR2 is ANQGSEA in the germline V gene. The CDR3 loop is CSVINPRQGGNNEQFF. CDR3 DNA: TGCAGCGTTATCAACCCGCGACAGGGTGGGAACAATGAGCAGTTCTTC.

This clonotype has just a few counts. The V gene is TRBV13, the J gene TRBJ2-7, with D perhaps TRBD2 (6 bases). Trimming removed 5 bases at V and 3 bases at J, with 11 bases between. Germline values: CDR1 PRHDT, CDR2 FYEKMQ (reference sequence). The CDR3 runs 13 residues. The CDR3 DNA is TGTGCCAGCAGCCCGAATAGCGGCTACGAGCAGTACTTC. Amino acid sequence: CASSPNSGYEQYF.

A note on this clonotype: At one boundary the junction diverges from the germline segment, which might be a read error. V is TRBV29-1 and J is TRBJ2-1; 9 positions agree with TRBD1. Per germline, CDR1 SQVTM and CDR2 ANQGSEA. The CDR3 runs to 15 residues. The CDR3 DNA reads TGCAGCGTTAGAATTCCGGGACAGGGAATAATTGAGCAGTCCTTC. This translates into CSVRIPGQGIIEQSF.

This chain joins TRBV20-1 and TRBJ2-4; 7 nucleotides align to TRBD1. The CDR3 is made up of 15 amino acids. Germline V CDR1 and CDR2: DFQATT, SNEGSKA (reference sequence). V was pared by 7 bases and J by 0 bases, with 9 bases of the junction left unmatched. The chain's CDR3 is CSVRPGQSAKNIQYF. The CDR3 coding sequence is TGCAGTGTCCGACCGGGACAGTCAGCCAAAAACATTCAGTACTTC.